A single sample is the source of the 20 T cell receptor beta chains below, sequenced in a study of blood T cell repertoires in COVID-19. TCRdb keeps only in-frame clones here, not all; method: immunoSEQ multiplex PCR. This table holds 200,000 to 300,000 clones, about 85% found once. Sequencing was done on a sample of peripheral blood. Receptors were obtained from a woman aged 55-75 years with active or convalescent COVID-19.

This chain joins TRBV27 and TRBJ1-1; no clear D. Germline CDR1 reads MNHEY; CDR2 reads SMNVEV (reference sequence). The CDR3 totals 14 residues. With 2 bases removed from V and 1 base from J, the gap between germline ends came to 8 bases. The CDR3 bases are TGTGCCAGCAGTTTAGGCTCTGGGAACACTGAAGCTTTCTTT. Translating it yields CASSLGSGNTEAFF.

In nucleotides, the CDR3 is TGTGCCAGTAGTACAACATCGGACCAGCGGGAGACCCAGTACTTC. Its protein product is CASSTTSDQRETQYF. This sequence joins TRBV19 and TRBJ2-5; a possible D gene is TRBD2 (5 bases). The germline gives CDR1 LNHDA, CDR2 SQIVND (reference sequence). The CDR3 is 15 amino acids. Deletions cut 4 bases from V and 5 bases from J, with 17 bases between.

The chain links TRBV27 to TRBJ1-4, with D uncertain. Trimming pared 0 bases from V and 4 bases from J, leaving 6 bases between. Germline-derived CDR1 and CDR2 are MNHEY and SMNVEV (reference sequence). This CDR3 comprises 14 residues. CDR3 residues: CASSLSYGNEKLFF. In nucleotides, the CDR3 is TGTGCCAGCAGTTTATCGTACGGTAATGAAAAACTGTTTTTT.

Of note for this clone: The limits of the CDR3 on the DNA are not certain, so only TCRdb's listed CDR3 is given. CDR3 sequence: CASSSSGGLGDIQYF. The chain joins TRBV28 to TRBJ2-4; the DNA was not used to check the table's D call, TRBD2. 15 amino acids form the CDR3, both terminal residues included. Germline V lookup: CDR1 MDHEN, CDR2 SYDVKM.

The rearrangement joins TRBV7-2 to TRBJ1-2, with TRBD1 matching 10 bases. The CDR3 loop spans 16 amino acids. Germline assignment: CDR1 SGHTA and CDR2 FQGNSA. V shed 5 bases, J shed 4 bases, and the junction held 10 bases outside the gene matches. In nucleotides, the CDR3 is TGTGCCAGCAGCAGACTGAGGACAGGGGGTAGCTATGGCTACACCTTC. Protein product: CASSRLRTGGSYGYTF.

The chain carries TRBV27 and TRBJ1-4; 7 positions agree with TRBD1. CDR1 is MNHEY, CDR2 SMNVEV, per germline (reference sequence). The CDR3 is 15 amino acids. V trimming: 5 bases; J trimming: 3 bases; junction bases outside the gene matches: 6. CDR3 in amino acids: CASSPTGQPNEKLFF. CDR3 sequence (DNA): TGTGCCAGCAGTCCTACGGGACAGCCTAATGAAAAACTGTTTTTT.

This CDR3 reads CASSLSSGRANEQFF. The CDR3 coding sequence is TGCGCCAGCAGCTTGTCTAGCGGGAGGGCAAATGAGCAGTTCTTC. The chain uses TRBV5-1 and TRBJ2-1, with TRBD2 identical over 12 bases. The J segment lost 7 bases and the V segment lost 1 base, leaving 3 bases of the junction unmatched. The CDR3 extends over 15 amino acids. Germline loops: CDR1 SGHRS, CDR2 YFSETQ.

The chain links TRBV15 to TRBJ2-1, with 10 nucleotides matching TRBD2. The germline CDR1 and CDR2 sequences are LNHNV and YYDKDF (reference sequence). The V segment lost 0 bases and the J segment 7 bases; nucleotides outside the gene matches: 12. There are 18 residues in the CDR3. The CDR3 spells CATSRDLVASGRSNEQFF. The CDR3 DNA follows: TGTGCCACCAGCAGAGATCTGGTAGCTAGCGGGAGATCAAATGAGCAGTTCTTC. Supplemented by reference TRBV15 and TRBJ2-1, the full variable domain reads DAMVIQNPRYQVTQFGKPVTLSCSQTLNHNVMYWYQQKSSQAPKLLFHYYDKDFNNEADTPDNFQSRRPNTSFCFLDIRSPGLGDTAMYLCATSRDLVASGRSNEQFFGPGTRLTVL.

About this clone: Mismatch with germline at one junction end may stem from a read error. V is TRBV6-5 and J is TRBJ1-4; D gene uncertain. Germline lookup yields CDR1 MNHEY and CDR2 SVGAGI. There are 12 residues in the CDR3. The CDR3 reads CVSRRGNEKLFF. The CDR3 region has the DNA TGTGTCAGCAGACGAGGGAATGAAAAACTGTTTTTT.

V is TRBV11-3 and J is TRBJ2-1; D is perhaps TRBD1 (6 bases). Trimming shortened V by 3 bases and J by 1 base, and 16 bases separated the two germline ends. This CDR3 spans 17 amino acids. Germline lookup yields CDR1 SGHNT and CDR2 YENEEA. CDR3 amino acids: CASSFQGQPSSYNEQFF. The CDR3 DNA sequence: TGTGCCAGCAGCTTTCAAGGACAGCCTTCATCCTACAATGAGCAGTTCTTC.

The V call is TRBV30, the J call TRBJ1-1; unclear D gene. The V and J ends lost 2 bases and 1 base respectively, with 5 bases between them. Germline assignment: CDR1 GTSNPN and CDR2 SVGIG (reference sequence). This CDR3 contains 12 residues. The CDR3 nucleotides are TGTGCCTGGAGTTTCGGGAACACTGAAGCTTTCTTT. This sequence encodes CAWSFGNTEAFF. The variable domain in full, completed from reference TRBV30 and TRBJ1-1, reads SQTIHQWPATLVQPVGSPLSLECTVEGTSNPNLYWYRQAAGRGLQLLFYSVGIGQISSEVPQNLSASRPQDRQFILSSKKLLLSDSGFYLCAWSFGNTEAFFGQGTRLTVV.

This clone appeared once. The rearrangement uses TRBV7-9 and TRBJ2-3, with 7 nucleotides matching TRBD2. CDR3 length: 16 residues. V was pared by 2 bases and J by 2 bases, with 7 bases of the junction left unmatched. Germline V gene data show CDR1 as SEHNR and CDR2 as FQNEAQ (reference sequence). DNA of the CDR3: TGTGCCAGCAGCTTACGGCTAGCGGATTACACAGATACGCAGTATTTT. Its translation: CASSLRLADYTDTQYF.

The chain joins TRBV6-6 to TRBJ1-2, with D possibly TRBD1 on 5 matching bases. Germline V gives CDR1 MNHNY, CDR2 SVGAGI (reference sequence). CDR3 size: 12 residues. Trimming shortened V by 4 bases and J by 3 bases, and 6 bases separated the two germline ends. CDR3 sequence reads: CASSLQDYGYTF. The CDR3 region has the DNA TGTGCCAGCAGTTTACAGGACTATGGCTACACCTTC.

The CDR3 DNA reads TGTGCCAGCTCACCCCTTCCTCTAGCGGGGGGCCGGGAGCAGTTCTTC. It yields the protein CASSPLPLAGGREQFF. The genes are TRBV18 and TRBJ2-1, with 11 bases lining up with TRBD2. V lost 3 bases and J lost 10; bases outside the gene matches: 11. CDR3 size: 16 residues. The germline gives CDR1 KGHSH, CDR2 LQKENI. The full variable domain, in which reference TRBV18 and TRBJ2-1 provide the parts outside the CDR3, is NAGVMQNPRHLVRRRGQEARLRCSPMKGHSHVYWYRQLPEEGLKFMVYLQKENIIDESGMPKERFSAEFPKEGPSILRIQQVVRGDSAAYFCASSPLPLAGGREQFFGPGTRLTVL.

The V gene is TRBV29-1, the J gene TRBJ2-1; TRBD1 matches at 8 bases. The CDR3 has 18 residues. Looked up from germline, CDR1 is SQVTM and CDR2 is ANQGSEA. V was clipped by 6 bases and J by 8 bases; unmatched bases: 24. The CDR3, as DNA: TGCAGCGTGATTATACTGGACAGGGAGAGAATGTTTGGCGATGAGCAGTTCTTC. Its translation: CSVIILDRERMFGDEQFF.

This clone was found once. The chain links TRBV6-1 to TRBJ1-2; TRBD1 matches 11 bases. CDR1 MNHNS and CDR2 SASEGT come from the germline V gene. This CDR3 is built from 17 residues. Trimming at V came to 3 bases and at J to 1 base, leaving 7 bases not matched to a gene. For the CDR3, the DNA is TGTGCCAGCAGTGAGACGGACAGGGGGCACATTAACTATGGCTACACCTTC. As protein: CASSETDRGHINYGYTF.

The chain has TRBV18 and TRBJ2-7; TRBD1 agrees at 9 bases. Germline CDR1 is KGHSH and CDR2 is LQKENI. V gave up 5 bases and J gave up 2 bases; unmatched junction bases: 4. The CDR3 has 14 amino acids. The CDR3 spells CASSTGTGTYEQYF. The CDR3 DNA reads as TGTGCCAGCTCAACCGGGACAGGGACCTACGAGCAGTACTTC.

This chain uses TRBV6-5 with TRBJ1-1, with D possibly matching TRBD1 (5 bases). Trimming removed 10 bases at V and 5 bases at J, with 11 bases between. The CDR3 extends over 11 amino acids. CDR1 MNHEY and CDR2 SVGAGI come from the germline V gene. CDR3 DNA sequence: TGTGCCACCGGCAGGGATACTGAAGCTTTCTTT. Its protein product is CATGRDTEAFF.

V is TRBV29-1 and J is TRBJ1-5; D is possibly TRBD1 (6 bases). The CDR3 spans 13 residues. Trimming removed 5 bases from V and 3 bases from J, with 11 bases in between. The germline V gene has CDR1 SQVTM and CDR2 ANQGSEA. This CDR3 is CSVRDTPNQPQHF. In nucleotides, the CDR3 is TGCAGCGTTCGGGACACCCCCAATCAGCCCCAGCATTTT.

Notes on this clone: The identical CDR3 is also encoded by other nucleotide sequences in the sample. This chain joins TRBV30 and TRBJ1-1; D perhaps matches TRBD1 (5 bases). The CDR3 has 11 residues. Trimming cost V 2 bases and J 6 bases, with 7 bases left between them. The germline gives CDR1 GTSNPN, CDR2 SVGIG (reference sequence). CDR3 sequence: CAWSRGAEAFF. The CDR3 bases are TGTGCCTGGAGTAGGGGCGCTGAAGCTTTCTTT.